What follows are 30 T cell receptor beta chains derived from one specimen sequenced in a study of shared clonotypes between healthy human individuals. Profiling relied on immunoSEQ multiplex PCR, and the TCRdb table lists in-frame clones only, not all of them. The table shows about 2 million clones, with approximately 95% occurring only once. The sample taken for sequencing was naive CD4+ T cells sorted from blood. Subset meaning: CD45RA+ positively selected. The source of these receptors is a man between 18 and 35 years old in good health.

This chain joins TRBV6-5 and TRBJ2-1, with 10 bases aligning to TRBD1. This CDR3 comprises 15 residues. Trimming at V came to 6 bases and at J to 7 bases, leaving 9 bases not matched to a gene. Germline CDR1 MNHEY, CDR2 SVGAGI. The DNA for the CDR3 is TGTGCCAGCAGGAGCGACAGGGGGCTGAGAAATGAGCAGTTCTTC. Encoded protein: CASRSDRGLRNEQFF.

The V gene is TRBV6-6, the J gene TRBJ1-6; D may be TRBD1 (5 bases). The CDR3 runs to 15 residues. Trimming pared 5 bases from V and 7 bases from J, leaving 15 bases between. Germline V gene sequence: CDR1 MNHNY, CDR2 SVGAGI (reference sequence). The CDR3 sequence is CASSQTGTPNSPLHF. As DNA, the CDR3 is TGTGCCAGCAGTCAAACCGGGACGCCGAATTCACCCCTCCACTTT.

This clone appeared a single time. This chain connects TRBV5-5 to TRBJ1-6, with D possibly TRBD1 on 6 matching bases. Germline V CDR1 and CDR2: SGHKS, YYEKEE (reference sequence). With 4 bases removed from V and 7 bases from J, the gap between germline ends came to 18 bases. This CDR3 is 16 amino acids long. Here the CDR3 reads CASSRGGPSGNSPLHF. The DNA of the CDR3 is TGTGCCAGCAGCCGAGGGGGGCCGAGCGGGAATTCACCCCTCCACTTT.

The rearrangement uses TRBV2 and TRBJ1-6; D not resolved. The CDR3 totals 15 residues. The germline V gene encodes CDR1 SNHLY and CDR2 FYNNEI. Deletions cut 6 bases from V and 10 bases from J, with 19 bases between. Written as DNA, the CDR3 is TGTGCCAGCAGAGAACCGGTCTTCACGATGTCACCCCTCCACTTT. Its protein is CASREPVFTMSPLHF. Combining the CDR3 with reference TRBV2 and TRBJ1-6 gives the whole variable domain EPEVTQTPSHQVTQMGQEVILRCVPISNHLYFYWYRQILGQKVEFLVSFYNNEISEKSEIFDDQFSVERPDGSNFTLKIRSTKLEDSAMYFCASREPVFTMSPLHFGNGTRLTVT.

In the case of this clone: Distinct nucleotide sequences in the sample also encode this CDR3. This chain links TRBV7-9 with TRBJ1-3; D is possibly TRBD1 (5 bases). V lost 5 bases and J lost 1, with 12 bases in between. Per the germline V gene, CDR1 is SEHNR and CDR2 is FQNEAQ (reference sequence). This CDR3 region has 15 residues. The CDR3 region is CASSRGGGSGNTIYF. CDR3 DNA: TGTGCCAGCAGCCGGGGTGGGGGTTCTGGAAACACCATATATTTT.

This chain joins TRBV27 and TRBJ2-1, with 9 bases aligning to TRBD2. The ends lost 10 bases at V and 6 bases at J; junction bases unmatched: 16. CDR3 length equals 16 residues. CDR1 and CDR2 from the germline V gene are MNHEY and SMNVEV (reference sequence). The CDR3 spells CATRFGRLAGFNEQFF. CDR3 bases: TGTGCCACCCGTTTTGGGAGGCTAGCGGGGTTCAATGAGCAGTTCTTC.

The rearrangement joins TRBV7-4 to TRBJ1-5; 7 positions match TRBD1. Trimming removed 5 bases from V and 6 bases from J; junction bases left unmatched: 7. Germline V gene sequence: CDR1 SGHVT, CDR2 SQSDAQ. This CDR3 comprises 14 residues. The CDR3 nucleotides are TGTGCCAGCAGCCACGGGGGACAGTGTCAGCCCCAGCATTTT. This encodes CASSHGGQCQPQHF.

This rearrangement joins TRBV19 to TRBJ1-1; D is ambiguous. Germline-derived CDR1 and CDR2 are LNHDA and SQIVND (reference sequence). CDR3 size: 13 residues. Trimming cost V 4 bases and J 11 bases, with 17 bases left between them. In nucleotides, the CDR3 is TGTGCCAGTAGTACACCCGGGAGATCGGAGGCTTTCTTT. Protein product: CASSTPGRSEAFF.

This CDR3 is CASSLNPGARTYEQYF. As DNA, the CDR3 is TGTGCCAGCAGTTTAAATCCAGGGGCCAGAACCTACGAGCAGTACTTC. The rearrangement links TRBV27 to TRBJ2-7, with a weak D call TRBD1 (6 bases). The CDR3 extends over 16 amino acids. Germline CDR1 MNHEY, CDR2 SMNVEV (reference sequence). Between the trimmed V and J ends, which lost 2 bases and 2 bases, there was a span of 16 bases.

The genes are TRBV10-1 and TRBJ2-1, with no clear D. The CDR3 contains 13 residues. Trimming cost V 5 bases and J 7 bases, with 12 bases left between them. Germline loops: CDR1 WNHNN, CDR2 SYGVQD (reference sequence). The CDR3 DNA sequence: TGCGCCAGCAGTATTAGGGTGGGAAATGAGCAGTTCTTC. The encoded protein is CASSIRVGNEQFF.

The chain carries TRBV9 and TRBJ2-7; TRBD2 agrees at 8 bases. V lost 0 bases, J lost 2 bases, and 7 bases stayed unmatched. The CDR3 consists of 16 residues. The germline V gene encodes CDR1 SGDLS and CDR2 YYNGEE. The CDR3 DNA reads as TGTGCCAGCAGCGTAGCTGGGCGGGGGGCCCCCTACGAGCAGTACTTC. It encodes CASSVAGRGAPYEQYF. Based on the CDR3 plus reference TRBV9 and TRBJ2-7, the full variable domain is DSGVTQTPKHLITATGQRVTLRCSPRSGDLSVYWYQQSLDQGLQFLIQYYNGEERAKGNILERFSAQQFPDLHSELNLSSLELGDSALYFCASSVAGRGAPYEQYFGPGTRLTVT.

On this clone: Other DNA sequences within the sample encode an identical CDR3. The chain recombines TRBV30 with TRBJ1-1; no clear D. The CDR3 runs to 13 residues. Deletions cut 0 bases from V and 1 base from J, with 6 bases between. In germline, CDR1 is GTSNPN, CDR2 SVGIG (reference sequence). The CDR3: CAWSVNANTEAFF. The CDR3 DNA reads as TGTGCCTGGAGTGTAAACGCGAACACTGAAGCTTTCTTT.

This clone was picked up many times. The J gene is TRBJ1-1, the V gene TRBV7-9; D not resolved. Germline CDR1 and CDR2: SEHNR and FQNEAQ (reference sequence). The length of the CDR3 is 13 residues. Deletions cut 1 base from V and 5 bases from J, with 8 bases between. The CDR3 sequence is CASSLGPETEAFF. The CDR3 bases are TGTGCCAGCAGCTTAGGACCAGAGACTGAAGCTTTCTTT.

The CDR3 region is CASRPRELAPGELFF. CDR3 coding DNA: TGTGCCAGCAGACCGAGAGAACTAGCGCCCGGGGAGCTGTTTTTT. This chain uses TRBV27 with TRBJ2-2, with TRBD2 matching over 7 bases. Germline CDR1 MNHEY, CDR2 SMNVEV (reference sequence). The V and J ends lost 6 bases and 6 bases, in that order; junction bases with no gene match: 10. This CDR3 has 15 amino acids.

This chain uses TRBV30 with TRBJ2-7; 7 bases match TRBD2. Germline CDR1 GTSNPN, CDR2 SVGIG (reference sequence). The CDR3 spans 17 residues. Germline trimming cut 0 bases from V and 6 bases from J; bases unmatched to any gene: 17. The CDR3, as DNA: TGTGCCTGGAGTGTACGTAATCAGCGGACTAGACCCGTCGAGCAGTACTTC. Translation gives CAWSVRNQRTRPVEQYF.

The CDR3: CASSPRGTSGGSQETQYF. The CDR3 DNA reads TGTGCCAGCTCACCGAGAGGGACTAGCGGGGGGTCACAAGAGACCCAGTACTTC. The rearrangement links TRBV18 to TRBJ2-5; 15 nucleotides agree with TRBD2. The CDR3 is made up of 18 amino acids. Germline V gene data show CDR1 as KGHSH and CDR2 as LQKENI. The V and J ends lost 3 bases and 2 bases, in that order; junction bases with no gene match: 7.

The rearrangement links TRBV4-1 to TRBJ2-5, with D possibly being TRBD1 or TRBD2 (6 bases each). This CDR3 comprises 18 residues. Per the germline V gene, CDR1 is MGHRA and CDR2 is YSYEKL. Trimming took 4 bases from V and 4 from J, leaving 25 bases between them. Here the CDR3 reads CASSPWGLAMERIETQYF. The CDR3, as DNA: TGCGCCAGCAGCCCCTGGGGGCTAGCGATGGAGCGGATAGAGACCCAGTACTTC.

This clone has only one observation. This sequence joins TRBV6-1 and TRBJ1-5; D gene unclear. Germline-derived CDR1 and CDR2 are MNHNS and SASEGT. There are 13 residues in the CDR3. The V end was cut by 6 bases, the J end by 3 bases, with 9 bases between. The CDR3 coding sequence is TGTGCCAGCAGCCAAGAACTCAATCAGCCCCAGCATTTT. Translation: CASSQELNQPQHF.

Worth noting for this clone: This specimen includes other DNA sequences encoding the same CDR3. The rearrangement joins TRBV5-1 to TRBJ2-1; 12 nucleotides match TRBD2. V lost 0 bases, J lost 8 bases, and 6 bases stayed unmatched. CDR3 length: 16 residues. CDR1 SGHRS and CDR2 YFSETQ come from the germline V gene. CDR3 loop: CASSLGLAGGRDEQFF. The CDR3 bases are TGCGCCAGCAGCTTGGGGCTAGCGGGAGGGCGTGATGAGCAGTTCTTC. Looking up the rest from reference TRBV5-1 and TRBJ2-1 gives the full variable domain: KAGVTQTPRYLIKTRGQQVTLSCSPISGHRSVSWYQQTPGQGLQFLFEYFSETQRNKGNFPGRFSGRQFSNSRSEMNVSTLELGDSALYLCASSLGLAGGRDEQFFGPGTRLTVL.

This rearrangement joins TRBV6-5 to TRBJ2-1; TRBD2 is a possible D gene (5 bases). Germline V gene sequence: CDR1 MNHEY, CDR2 SVGAGI. The CDR3 length is 14 residues. Trimming removed 6 bases at V and 2 bases at J, with 11 bases between. CDR3 region: CASSLTGAYNEQFF. The CDR3 DNA reads TGTGCCAGCAGCCTTACCGGGGCCTACAATGAGCAGTTCTTC.

V and J are TRBV29-1 and TRBJ2-1; D not resolved. V lost 5 bases and J 8 bases, leaving 10 bases between the germline ends. The CDR3 is 11 residues long. Germline CDR1 SQVTM, CDR2 ANQGSEA. CDR3 coding DNA: TGCAGCGTTACTCGGAGCCATGAGCAGTTCTTC. It is translated as CSVTRSHEQFF.

The chain uses TRBV30 and TRBJ2-3, with D possibly TRBD1 on 6 matching bases. From germline, CDR1 is GTSNPN and CDR2 SVGIG (reference sequence). The V gene lost 4 bases and the J gene lost 1 base, with 12 bases spanning the gap. The CDR3 totals 14 residues. CDR3 region: CAWNTPGGTDTQYF. The CDR3 region has the DNA TGTGCCTGGAATACCCCAGGGGGCACAGATACGCAGTATTTT.

The genes are TRBV28 and TRBJ2-6; TRBD1 is a possible D gene (5 bases). The ends were cut back, 5 bases at V and 4 bases at J, with 15 bases in the middle. The CDR3 spans 16 residues. Germline CDR1 reads MDHEN; CDR2 reads SYDVKM. CDR3 sequence (DNA): TGTGCCAGCAGTCCCCCCCCTGGGGCAGGGGCCAACGTCCTGACTTTC. Its protein is CASSPPPGAGANVLTF.

The chain recombines TRBV7-9 with TRBJ2-7; D tentatively fits TRBD1 or TRBD2 (7 bases each). The CDR3 sequence is 13 residues long. The germline CDR1 and CDR2 sequences are SEHNR and FQNEAQ (reference sequence). Trimming pared 5 bases from V and 10 bases from J, leaving 18 bases between. The CDR3 bases are TGTGCCAGCAGCCAGGGGGAGGGGGCTAAACAGTACTTC. Translating gives CASSQGEGAKQYF.

The V call is TRBV10-3, the J call TRBJ2-2; D is unresolved. The V end was cut by 10 bases, the J end by 8 bases, with 14 bases between. The CDR3 contains 12 residues. The germline CDR1 and CDR2 sequences are ENHRY and SYGVKD. CDR3 amino acids: CATRMGSGELFF. Here the CDR3 DNA reads TGTGCCACCAGGATGGGGTCGGGGGAGCTGTTTTTT.

The V and J genes are TRBV19 and TRBJ1-2; 9 positions agree with TRBD1. The CDR3 loop spans 15 amino acids. With 5 bases clipped from V and 4 bases from J, the junction kept 8 bases outside the gene matches. Germline-derived CDR1 and CDR2 are LNHDA and SQIVND (reference sequence). The CDR3 here is CASSAGTGNGYGYTF. CDR3 bases: TGTGCCAGTAGTGCCGGGACAGGGAATGGCTATGGCTACACCTTC.

V is TRBV10-3 and J is TRBJ2-7; TRBD1 might be the D (6 bases). The CDR3 runs to 15 residues. Trimming cost V 2 bases and J 5 bases, with 16 bases left between them. In germline, CDR1 is ENHRY, CDR2 SYGVKD. The CDR3 DNA is TGTGCCATCAGTGAGCCAGCACAGGGAGAGCACGAGCAGTACTTC. It codes for CAISEPAQGEHEQYF.

The table lists this clone with a count of one. In nucleotides, the CDR3 is TGTGCCAGTAGTAGCCGGGACAGGGTGGAAAATAGCAATCAGCCCCAGCATTTT. Its protein product is CASSSRDRVENSNQPQHF. The chain couples TRBV19 to TRBJ1-5; 9 bases are shared with TRBD1. V lost 4 bases, J lost 0 bases, and 10 bases stayed unmatched. Per the germline V gene, CDR1 is LNHDA and CDR2 is SQIVND (reference sequence). The CDR3 is 18 residues long.

The chain is built from TRBV5-1 and TRBJ2-7; D assignment may be TRBD1 or TRBD2 (7 bases each). The CDR3 spans 14 residues. The V gene lost 3 bases and the J gene lost 4 bases, with 14 bases spanning the gap. CDR1 SGHRS and CDR2 YFSETQ come from the germline V gene. The CDR3 loop reads CASSSSGGGYEQYF. The CDR3 region has the DNA TGCGCCAGCAGCTCCTCAGGGGGAGGGTACGAGCAGTACTTC.

The chain has TRBV2 and TRBJ2-5; TRBD1 might be the D (6 bases). V lost 5 bases, J lost 1 base, and 11 bases lay in between. This CDR3 region has 14 residues. CDR1 and CDR2 (germline): SNHLY, FYNNEI. CDR3 DNA: TGTGCCAGCAGTCTCGACAGGTTCCAAGAGACCCAGTACTTC. Translated: CASSLDRFQETQYF.